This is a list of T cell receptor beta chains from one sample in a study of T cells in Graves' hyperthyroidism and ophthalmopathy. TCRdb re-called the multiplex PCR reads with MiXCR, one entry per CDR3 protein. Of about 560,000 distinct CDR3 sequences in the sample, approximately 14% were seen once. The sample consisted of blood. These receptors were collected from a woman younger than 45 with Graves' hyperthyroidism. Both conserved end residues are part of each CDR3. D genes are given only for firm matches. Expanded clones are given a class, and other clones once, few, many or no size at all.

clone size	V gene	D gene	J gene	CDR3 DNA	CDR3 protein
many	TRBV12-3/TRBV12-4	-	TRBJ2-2	TGTGCCAGCAGTTTAGAACACGCCACCGGGGAGCTGTTTTTT	CASSLEHATGELFF
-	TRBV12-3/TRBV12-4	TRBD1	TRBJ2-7	TGTGCCAGCAGGACGGACAGGTACCAGCAGTACTTC	CASRTDRYQQYF
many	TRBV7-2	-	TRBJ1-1	TGTGCCAGCGGAAAGCAATCGAACACTGAAGCTTTCTTT	CASGKQSNTEAFF
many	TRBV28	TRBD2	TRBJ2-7	TGTGCCACCCTAGCGGGAGTCTCGTATCCAAACCTCTACGAGCAGTACTTC	CATLAGVSYPNLYEQYF
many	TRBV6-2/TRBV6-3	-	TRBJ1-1	TGTGCCAGCAGTTACGGAGGGATTGAAGCTTTCTTT	CASSYGGIEAFF
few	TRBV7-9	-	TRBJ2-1	TGTGCCAGCAGCACTCCGGGGTCCCGGGCGGACCACAATGAGCAGTTCTTC	CASSTPGSRADHNEQFF
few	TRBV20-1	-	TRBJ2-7	TGCAGTGCTAGAGATCGGGCGGCAAAGCCTTACTACGAGCAGTACTTC	CSARDRAAKPYYEQYF
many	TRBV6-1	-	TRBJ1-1	TGTGCCAGCAGTGTGAACACTGTGAACACTGAAGCTTTCTTT	CASSVNTVNTEAFF
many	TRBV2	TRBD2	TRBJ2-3	TGTGCCAGCAGTGTGGCTAGCGGGAGTTTGAATACGCAGTATTTT	CASSVASGSLNTQYF
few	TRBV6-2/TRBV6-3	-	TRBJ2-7	TGTGCCAGCAGTTACCAATTCTACGAGCAGTACTTC	CASSYQFYEQYF
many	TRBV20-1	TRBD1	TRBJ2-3	TGCAGTGCTAGAGTAAACAGGGGCCCAGATACGCAGTATTTT	CSARVNRGPDTQYF
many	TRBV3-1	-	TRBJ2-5	TGTGCCAGCAGAGGCCGGGACACGGAGACCCAGTACTTC	CASRGRDTETQYF
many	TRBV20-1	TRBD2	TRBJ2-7	TGCAGTGCTAGAGAACTAGCGGGAGGAGGTCCCTACGAGCAGTACTTC	CSARELAGGGPYEQYF
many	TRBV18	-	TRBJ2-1	TGTGCCAGCTCACCACAGGCTCAGAACAATGAGCAGTTCTTC	CASSPQAQNNEQFF
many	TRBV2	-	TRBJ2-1	TGTGCCAGCAGTGACTATGAGCAGTTCTTC	CASSDYEQFF
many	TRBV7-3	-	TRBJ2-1	TGTGCCAGCAGCTTAGGCGGGGCCACCTACAATGAGCAGTTCTTC	CASSLGGATYNEQFF
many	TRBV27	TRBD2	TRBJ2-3	TGTGCCAGCAGTCGTTTGGGGGGAGGGGTTCGCACAGATACGCAGTATTTT	CASSRLGGGVRTDTQYF
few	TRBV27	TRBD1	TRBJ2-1	TGTGCCAGCAGGGGGACAGGGCCCAATGAGCAGTTCTTC	CASRGTGPNEQFF
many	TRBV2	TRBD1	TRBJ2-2	TGTGCCAGCAGGCTAGGGGCAGGGGGGAACACCGGGGAGCTGTTTTTT	CASRLGAGGNTGELFF
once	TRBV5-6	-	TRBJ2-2	TGTGCCAGCAGCTTGAAAACTCCTTGGGACACCGGGGAGCTGTTTTTT	CASSLKTPWDTGELFF
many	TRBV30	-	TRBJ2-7	TGTGCCTGGAGTCAACGGGACCCTTCCTACGAGCAGTACTTC	CAWSQRDPSYEQYF
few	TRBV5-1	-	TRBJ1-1	TGCGCCAGCAGAACCAGTATTGTTGACACTGAAGCTTTCTTT	CASRTSIVDTEAFF
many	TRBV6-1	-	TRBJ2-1	TGTGCCAGCAGTGAATCTTCAATCGGCTCCTACAATGAGCAGTTCTTC	CASSESSIGSYNEQFF
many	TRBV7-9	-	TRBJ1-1	TGTGCCAGCAGCTTACGGGGTGCGGGGAACACTGAAGCTTTCTTT	CASSLRGAGNTEAFF
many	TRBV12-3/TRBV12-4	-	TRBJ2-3	TGTGCCAGCAGTTTTAGGTATTATGGCACAGATACGCAGTATTTT	CASSFRYYGTDTQYF
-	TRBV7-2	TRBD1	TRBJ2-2	TGTGCCAGCAGCGTCCGACAGGGCACCGGGGAGCTGTTTTTT	CASSVRQGTGELFF
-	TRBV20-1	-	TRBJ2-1	TGCAGTGCAACAACCGGTTCCCGGTCCGACAATGAGCAGTTCTTC	CSATTGSRSDNEQFF
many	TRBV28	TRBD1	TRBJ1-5	TGTGCCAGCAGTTTACGGGGGACAGGCTACAATCAGCCCCAGCATTTT	CASSLRGTGYNQPQHF
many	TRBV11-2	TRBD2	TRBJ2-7	TGTGCCAGCAGCTTAGTTTATAGCGGGGCCTCCTACGAGCAGTACTTC	CASSLVYSGASYEQYF
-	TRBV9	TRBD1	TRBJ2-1	TGTGCCAGCGCTCAGGGGGAGAGGGACAATGAGCAGTTCTTC	CASAQGERDNEQFF
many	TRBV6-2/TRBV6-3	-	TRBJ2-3	TGTGCCAGCAGGGGCCAGGGGAGCCTCACAGATACGCAGTATTTT	CASRGQGSLTDTQYF
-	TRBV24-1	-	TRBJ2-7	TGTGCCACCAGTGATGTTTGGGGTGGGGAGCAGTACTTC	CATSDVWGGEQYF
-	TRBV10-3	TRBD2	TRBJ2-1	TGTGCCATCCGAGCGGGAAGCTCCTACAATGAGCAGTTCTTC	CAIRAGSSYNEQFF
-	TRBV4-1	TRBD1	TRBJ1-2	TGCGCCAGCAGCCTGGGACAGGGTCTTGGCTATGGCTACACCTTC	CASSLGQGLGYGYTF
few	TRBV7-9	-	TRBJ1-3	TGTGCCGGCAGCTTAAGTTGGTCTGGAAACACCATATATTTT	CAGSLSWSGNTIYF
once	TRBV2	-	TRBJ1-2	TGTGCCAGCAGTAAAATCGGGGCGAGCTATGGCTACACCTTC	CASSKIGASYGYTF
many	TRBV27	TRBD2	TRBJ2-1	TGTGCCAGCAGTTCGGTCGGGACTAGCGGGAGTTATGGCGGAAATGAGCAGTTCTTC	CASSSVGTSGSYGGNEQFF
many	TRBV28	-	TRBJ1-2	TGTGCCAGCAGTTCTGAATACTATGGCTACACCTTC	CASSSEYYGYTF
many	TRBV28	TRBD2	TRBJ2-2	TGTGCCAGCAGCCCTCGGACTAGCGGGAGTCTTAGGGAGCTGTTTTTT	CASSPRTSGSLRELFF
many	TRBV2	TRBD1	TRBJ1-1	TGTGCCAGCAGGCTGACAGGGCCTGGGAACACTGAAGCTTTCTTT	CASRLTGPGNTEAFF
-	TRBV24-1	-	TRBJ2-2	TGTGCCACCAGTGATGTGGGAAGTAGTGCCGGGGAGCTGTTTTTT	CATSDVGSSAGELFF
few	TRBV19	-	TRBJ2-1	TGTGCCAGTAGTATTAGGGCGGTGGGGGTTGAGCAGTTCTTC	CASSIRAVGVEQFF
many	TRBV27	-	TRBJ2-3	TGTGCCAGCAGTTTATTTAACGGCGTCCCAGATACGCAGTATTTT	CASSLFNGVPDTQYF
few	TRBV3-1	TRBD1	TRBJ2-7	TGTGCCAGCAGCCAAGATTTCAAGGGACAGGGTTCCTACGAGCAGTACTTC	CASSQDFKGQGSYEQYF
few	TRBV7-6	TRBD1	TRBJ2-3	TGTGCCAGCATACCGGGACAGGGAGCGTTCGGCACAGATACGCAGTATTTT	CASIPGQGAFGTDTQYF
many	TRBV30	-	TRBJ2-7	TGTGCCTGGAGTCCGGCTAGGGGCTCCTACGAGCAGTACTTC	CAWSPARGSYEQYF
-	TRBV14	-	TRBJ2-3	TGTGCCAGCAGCCGGGGGGACCCGACGCAGTATTTT	CASSRGDPTQYF
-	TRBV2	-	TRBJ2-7	TGTGCCAGCAGTGAAGAGGGCACCCAAACGTCGTACGAGCAGTACTTC	CASSEEGTQTSYEQYF
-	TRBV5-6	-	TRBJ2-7	TGTGCCAGCAGCTGGGGCATAACCTCCTACGAGCAGTACTTC	CASSWGITSYEQYF
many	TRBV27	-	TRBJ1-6	TGTGCCAGCAGTTTAGAACAGGGACATTCACCCCTCCACTTT	CASSLEQGHSPLHF
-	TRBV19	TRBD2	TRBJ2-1	TGTGCCAGTAGTACCCTAGCGGGAGGATATGAGCAGTTCTTC	CASSTLAGGYEQFF
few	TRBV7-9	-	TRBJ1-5	TGTGCCAGCAGTCAACACAATCAGCCCCAGCATTTT	CASSQHNQPQHF
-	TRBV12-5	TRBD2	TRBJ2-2	TGTGCTAGTGGTCGACTAGCGGGAGGGTACACCGGGGAGCTGTTTTTT	CASGRLAGGYTGELFF